This TCR beta chain was observed in a study of blood T cell repertoires in COVID-19. V lost 0 bases to trimming and J lost 1 base, with 9 bases between them. Germline CDR1 LGHNA, CDR2 YSLEER. The CDR3 contains 15 residues. Sequenced by immunoSEQ multiplex PCR; TCRdb stores in-frame clones only, minus some. The data show about 50,000 clones, 80% to 95% seen once. The V and J genes are TRBV4-3 and TRBJ1-1; no reliable D call. The sequence was collected from a man aged 45 to 65 with active COVID-19. What was sequenced was peripheral blood. In DNA, the CDR3 is TGCGCCAGCAGCCAAGATCCCCGCAGGAACACTGAAGCTTTCTTT. Translating it yields CASSQDPRRNTEAFF.